This TCR beta chain was sequenced in a study of Ad26.COV2.S vaccination and SARS-CoV-2 variants. About the study: Intramuscular Ad26.COV2.S at 5x10^10 or 1x10^11 viral particles. Study results and caveats: The TCR-based breadth and depth measures might underestimate overall T cell responses. Responses of spike-specific T cells (both CD8+ and CD4+) reportedly showed substantial breadth after vaccination.

The V end was cut by 1 base, the J end by 1 base, with 7 bases between. CDR3 length: 14 amino acids. Germline V gene lookup returns CDR1 SGHNT and CDR2 YYREEE (reference sequence). In the case of this clone: Its antigen is unidentified.

TCRdb's copy holds only in-frame clones and misses some; the assay was immunoSEQ multiplex PCR. The sample has 400,000 to 450,000 clones, roughly 88% seen once. Noted treatment: 19 received Ad26.COV2.S at low or high dose, single or two shots; roughly 5 received placebo; per-sample allocation not given. Material that was analyzed had been drawn on day 63 after the first vaccine or placebo injection. An Ad26 vector that expressed Wuhan-strain SARS-CoV-2 spike constituted the vaccine. This specimen consisted of peripheral blood, obtained in a trial of Ad26.COV2.S vaccine versus placebo. The chain combines TRBV5-4 with TRBJ2-3; unclear D gene. This clonotype was sampled from a person aged 18 to 59 who received the Ad26.COV2.S COVID-19 vaccine or a placebo. The CDR3 spells CASSLSTGTDTQYF. CDR3 DNA: TGTGCCAGCAGCTTGTCTACAGGCACAGATACGCAGTATTTT.